The 16 T cell receptor beta chains in this list originate from one sample, sequenced in a study of shared clonotypes between healthy human individuals. The assay was immunoSEQ multiplex PCR, and TCRdb's table has in-frame clones only and misses some. The sample has around 700,000 clones, 60% to 75% seen once. Sequenced: memory CD4+ T cells sorted from blood. Documented subset: CD45RA-negative fraction. The receptors come from a woman aged 30 to 39 in good health.

Remarks on this clone: The sample carries other DNA sequences with the same CDR3. This sequence joins TRBV5-1 and TRBJ2-7, with D perhaps TRBD1 (6 bases). CDR1 is SGHRS and CDR2 is YFSETQ in the germline V gene. The CDR3 runs to 15 residues. Trimming shortened V by 1 base and J by 2 bases, and 13 bases separated the two germline ends. The CDR3 DNA reads TGCGCCAGCAGCTTGACTTCAGGGGAGACCTACGAGCAGTACTTC. Translated, it gives CASSLTSGETYEQYF.

The chain is built from TRBV10-3 and TRBJ2-7; possible D gene TRBD1, 6 bases. Between the trimmed V and J ends, which lost 6 bases and 7 bases, there was a span of 13 bases. CDR1 ENHRY and CDR2 SYGVKD come from the germline V gene. The CDR3 totals 12 residues. CDR3 in DNA: TGTGCCATCAGCCAGGACAGCTATGAGCAGTACTTC. It specifies CAISQDSYEQYF.

This chain joins TRBV5-1 and TRBJ2-3; 9 bases align to TRBD2. V lost 4 bases and J lost 2; bases outside the gene matches: 17. The CDR3 length is 19 residues. Germline-derived CDR1 and CDR2 are SGHRS and YFSETQ. The CDR3 region is CASSPRGAIAGAPTDTQYF. The CDR3, as DNA: TGCGCCAGCAGCCCCCGGGGGGCTATAGCGGGAGCCCCCACAGATACGCAGTATTTT.

Note on this clone: The sample carries other DNA sequences with the same CDR3. The chain links TRBV5-1 to TRBJ2-1, with TRBD2 matching 9 bases. Germline CDR1 reads SGHRS; CDR2 reads YFSETQ. After removal of 4 bases from V and 2 bases from J, the junction contained 4 bases not matched to a gene. This CDR3 comprises 15 residues. CDR3 sequence reads: CASSTSSGAYNEQFF. CDR3 in DNA: TGCGCCAGCAGCACCTCTAGCGGGGCCTACAATGAGCAGTTCTTC.

The gene calls are TRBV30 and TRBJ1-6, with no clear D. Germline V gene sequence: CDR1 GTSNPN, CDR2 SVGIG (reference sequence). CDR3 length: 14 amino acids. Between the trimmed V and J ends, which lost 0 bases and 7 bases, there was a span of 10 bases. Written as DNA, the CDR3 is TGTGCCTGGAGTGTACTGCCTACCAATTCACCCCTCCACTTT. Its translation is CAWSVLPTNSPLHF.

The CDR3 here is CASYVGRANYGYTF. As DNA, the CDR3 is TGCGCCAGCTACGTGGGCCGAGCTAACTATGGCTACACCTTC. The chain recombines TRBV10-2 with TRBJ1-2; D not resolved. The germline V and J ends were trimmed by 8 bases and 0 bases, with 13 bases remaining between them. From germline, CDR1 is WSHSY and CDR2 SAAADI. CDR3 length equals 14 residues.

The rearrangement links TRBV28 to TRBJ1-4; D ambiguous. Looked up from germline, CDR1 is MDHEN and CDR2 is SYDVKM. CDR3 size: 16 residues. V lost 5 bases and J 4 bases, leaving 17 bases between the germline ends. CDR3 sequence (DNA): TGTGCCAGCAGTCCGTGGGTCCGGGCGGGTAATGAAAAACTGTTTTTT. Translating gives CASSPWVRAGNEKLFF.

The chain has TRBV5-1 and TRBJ2-1; 14 bases line up with TRBD2. Trimming at V came to 2 bases and at J to 8 bases, leaving 6 bases not matched to a gene. Germline V CDR1 and CDR2: SGHRS, YFSETQ. CDR3 size: 16 residues. CDR3 region: CASSLPGTSGSDEQFF. The CDR3 region has the DNA TGCGCCAGCAGCTTACCCGGGACTAGCGGGAGTGATGAGCAGTTCTTC. The full variable domain, completed using reference TRBV5-1 and TRBJ2-1, is KAGVTQTPRYLIKTRGQQVTLSCSPISGHRSVSWYQQTPGQGLQFLFEYFSETQRNKGNFPGRFSGRQFSNSRSEMNVSTLELGDSALYLCASSLPGTSGSDEQFFGPGTRLTVL.

This clone occurred a few times. V is TRBV7-9 and J is TRBJ2-2; D unclear. V lost 4 bases, J lost 4 bases, and 13 bases lay in between. Germline V gives CDR1 SEHNR, CDR2 FQNEAQ (reference sequence). This CDR3 region has 15 residues. CDR3 coding DNA: TGTGCCAGCAGCTCCCAAAGGGTTGGCACCGGGGAGCTGTTTTTT. Translation gives CASSSQRVGTGELFF.

With respect to this clone: This likely stems from a read error, as it lies one base from a far larger clone. The V call is TRBV7-6, the J call TRBJ2-5; D remains ambiguous. This CDR3 has 15 amino acids. V dropped 4 bases and J dropped 2 bases, with 14 bases sitting between them. Germline CDR1 and CDR2: SGHVS and FNYEAQ. CDR3 nucleotide sequence: TGTGCCAGCAGCTCCCATGAGGACCCTCAAGAGACCCAGTACTTC. Translated, it gives CASSSHEDPQETQYF.

The chain employs TRBV6-1 and TRBJ2-3; D remains unclear. Germline V gives CDR1 MNHNS, CDR2 SASEGT. Trimming took 7 bases from V and 1 from J, leaving 12 bases between them. The CDR3 runs to 14 residues. The CDR3 loop reads CASITNVGTDTQYF. The CDR3 nucleotides read TGTGCCAGCATTACCAACGTGGGCACAGATACGCAGTATTTT.

This chain links TRBV7-6 with TRBJ2-3; 8 nucleotides match TRBD2. Germline CDR1 and CDR2: SGHVS and FNYEAQ. After removal of 5 bases from V and 0 bases from J, the junction contained 10 bases not matched to a gene. CDR3 length: 17 amino acids. The CDR3 DNA is TGTGCCAGCAGCCCGGGGATAGCGGGAATTAGCACAGATACGCAGTATTTT. Translating gives CASSPGIAGISTDTQYF.

The V gene is TRBV18, the J gene TRBJ2-2, with unresolved D. The CDR3 has 15 residues. Germline V gene lookup returns CDR1 KGHSH and CDR2 LQKENI. Trimming took off 0 bases at V and 6 bases at J, with 11 bases between the two ends. This chain's CDR3 is CASSPPQAVSGELFF. CDR3 nucleotide sequence: TGTGCCAGCTCACCACCCCAGGCGGTCTCCGGGGAGCTGTTTTTT.

As for this clone: Distinct nucleotide sequences in the sample also encode this CDR3. The chain has TRBV18 and TRBJ2-5; D perhaps matches TRBD1 (5 bases). The CDR3 covers 13 residues. V was shortened by 3 bases and J by 2 bases, with 7 bases between the two germline ends. Per germline, CDR1 KGHSH and CDR2 LQKENI. The chain's CDR3 is CASSPGQQETQYF. The CDR3 DNA reads TGTGCCAGCTCACCCGGACAACAAGAGACCCAGTACTTC.

This clone was seen only once. The genes are TRBV11-2 and TRBJ1-1, with D hard to call. The V gene's germline CDR1 is SGHAT and CDR2 FQNNGV. CDR3 length: 12 residues. The V end lost 8 bases, the J end lost 6 bases, and 13 bases lay between the germline ends. This CDR3 reads CASAPPGAEAFF. As DNA, the CDR3 is TGTGCCAGCGCGCCCCCTGGGGCTGAAGCTTTCTTT.

The rearrangement joins TRBV6-5 to TRBJ2-7; no definite D call. The CDR3 extends over 13 amino acids. V was pared by 4 bases and J by 3 bases, with 10 bases between. Germline assignment: CDR1 MNHEY and CDR2 SVGAGI. CDR3 in DNA: TGTGCCAGCAGTTTGTGGAAGGGCTACGAGCAGTACTTC. Amino acids: CASSLWKGYEQYF.